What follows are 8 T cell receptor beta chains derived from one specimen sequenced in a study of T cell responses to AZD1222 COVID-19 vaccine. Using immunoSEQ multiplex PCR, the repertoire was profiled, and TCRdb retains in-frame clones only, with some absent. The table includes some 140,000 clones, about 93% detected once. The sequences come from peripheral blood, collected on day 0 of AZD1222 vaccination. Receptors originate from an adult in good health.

CDR3 nucleotides: TGTGCCACCAGTGATCCGGGGGGTGGTGAGCAGTTCTTC. It translates to CATSDPGGGEQFF. The genes are TRBV24-1 and TRBJ2-1, with 7 bases aligning to TRBD2. V was pared by 3 bases and J by 9 bases, with 4 bases of the junction left unmatched. Germline CDR1 reads KGHDR; CDR2 reads SFDVKD. The CDR3 sequence is 13 residues long.

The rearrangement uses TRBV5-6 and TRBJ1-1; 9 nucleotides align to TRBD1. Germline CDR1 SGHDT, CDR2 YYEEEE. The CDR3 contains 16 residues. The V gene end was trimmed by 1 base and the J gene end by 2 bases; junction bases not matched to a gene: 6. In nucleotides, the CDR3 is TGTGCCAGCAGCTTGTTCTGGGACAGGGTCAACACTGAAGCTTTCTTT. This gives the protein CASSLFWDRVNTEAFF. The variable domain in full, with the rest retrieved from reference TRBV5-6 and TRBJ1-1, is DAGVTQSPTHLIKTRGQQVTLRCSPKSGHDTVSWYQQALGQGPQFIFQYYEEEERQRGNFPDRFSGHQFPNYSSELNVNALLLGDSALYLCASSLFWDRVNTEAFFGQGTRLTVV.

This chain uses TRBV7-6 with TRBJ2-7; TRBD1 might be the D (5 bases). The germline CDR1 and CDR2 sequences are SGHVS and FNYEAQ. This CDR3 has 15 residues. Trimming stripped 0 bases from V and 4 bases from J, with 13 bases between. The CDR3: CASSLASGSAYEQYF. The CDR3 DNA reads TGTGCCAGCAGCTTAGCCTCAGGGTCTGCTTACGAGCAGTACTTC.

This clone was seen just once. CDR3 bases: TGTGCCAGCAGTTACCTAGCGACCAGCTCCTACGAGCAGTACTTC. This sequence encodes CASSYLATSSYEQYF. The V gene is TRBV6-5, the J gene TRBJ2-7; tentatively, D is TRBD2 (6 bases). V lost 2 bases and J lost 0, with 11 bases in between. Per germline, CDR1 MNHEY and CDR2 SVGAGI. This CDR3 contains 15 residues.

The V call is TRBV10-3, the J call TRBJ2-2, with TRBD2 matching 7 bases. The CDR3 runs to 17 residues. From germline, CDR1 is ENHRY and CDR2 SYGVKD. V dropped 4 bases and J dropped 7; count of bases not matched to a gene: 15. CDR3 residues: CAISVGLRGRDGGELFF. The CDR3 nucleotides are TGTGCCATCAGTGTAGGACTGAGAGGGAGGGACGGCGGGGAGCTGTTTTTT.

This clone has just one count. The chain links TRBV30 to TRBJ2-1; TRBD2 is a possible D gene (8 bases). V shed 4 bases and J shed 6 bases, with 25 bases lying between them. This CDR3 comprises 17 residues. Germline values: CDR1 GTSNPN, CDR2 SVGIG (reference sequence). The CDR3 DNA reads TGTGCCTGGAACCCGTTCATTGGGACTAGGGGGCTCAATGAGCAGTTCTTC. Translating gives CAWNPFIGTRGLNEQFF. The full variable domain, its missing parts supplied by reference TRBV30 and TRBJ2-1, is SQTIHQWPATLVQPVGSPLSLECTVEGTSNPNLYWYRQAAGRGLQLLFYSVGIGQISSEVPQNLSASRPQDRQFILSSKKLLLSDSGFYLCAWNPFIGTRGLNEQFFGPGTRLTVL.

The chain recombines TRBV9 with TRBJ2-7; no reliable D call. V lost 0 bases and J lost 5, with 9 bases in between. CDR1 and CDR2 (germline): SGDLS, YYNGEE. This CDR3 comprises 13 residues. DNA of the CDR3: TGTGCCAGCAGCGTAGGTGGCAGAAACGAGCAGTACTTC. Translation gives CASSVGGRNEQYF.

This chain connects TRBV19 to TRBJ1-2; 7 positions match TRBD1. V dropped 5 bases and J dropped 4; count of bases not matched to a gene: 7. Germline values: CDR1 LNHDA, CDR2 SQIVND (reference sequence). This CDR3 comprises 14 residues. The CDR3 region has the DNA TGTGCCAGTAGTGGCGAGGGGGCTTTCTATGGCTACACCTTC. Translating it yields CASSGEGAFYGYTF.